The 20 T cell receptor beta chains in this list originate from one sample, sequenced in a study of T cell clonality in common variable immunodeficiency. Generated by immunoSEQ multiplex PCR, the TCRdb table keeps only in-frame clones and is missing some. The sample includes 50,000 to 70,000 clones, none of them occurring once. The sequenced sample consisted of peripheral blood mononuclear cells. These TCRs come from a person aged 18 to 75 in good health.

This clone has at least ten counts. A read error may account for a junction end that differs from germline. The sequenced fragment ends 3 residues before the CDR3 boundary, so the rest is inferred from the germline J gene. The rearrangement joins TRBV10-1 to TRBJ2-2, with D tentatively TRBD2 (5 bases). The CDR3 has 14 amino acids. Germline assignment: CDR1 WNHNN and CDR2 SYGVQD (reference sequence). Partial CDR3 DNA: TGCGCCAGCAGTCAGTCACTAGAGACCGGGGAG. Translation gives CASSQSLETGE. The full CDR3 protein is CASSQSLETGELFF.

This clone has at least ten counts. At one of its ends the junction is not consistent with the germline gene, which may arise from a read error. The read ends 3 residues before the CDR3 terminus; that terminus is restored from the germline J gene. This sequence joins TRBV4-2 and TRBJ2-1; 8 nucleotides line up with TRBD1. The CDR3 has 18 amino acids. The germline V gene encodes CDR1 LGHNA and CDR2 YNFKEQ. The part of the CDR3 DNA that was read is TGCGCCAGCAGCCTCGCCCCCCCCAGGGGGCGATCCTACAATGAG. It yields the protein CASSLAPPRGRSYNE. The full CDR3 sequence reads CASSLAPPRGRSYNEQFF.

Ten or more counts support this clone. The read ends 3 residues shy of where the CDR3 ends; the end is completed using the germline J gene. The rearrangement links TRBV20-1 to TRBJ2-3; D not resolved. CDR3 length: 12 residues. Germline V gives CDR1 DFQATT, CDR2 SNEGSKA (reference sequence). The CDR3 reads CSASFWQETQYF. The DNA read from the CDR3 is TGCAGTGCTAGCTTCTGGCAAGAGACG.

With regard to this clone: Read sequence stops 3 residues before the CDR3 end, and the germline J gene provides the missing end. The J gene is TRBJ1-4, the V gene TRBV19, with 10 bases matching TRBD1. There are 20 residues in the CDR3. The germline CDR1 and CDR2 sequences are LNHDA and SQIVND (reference sequence). The CDR3 here is CASSISVGDRGLSGANVLFF. The sequenced CDR3 bases are TGTGCCAGTAGTATTAGCGTGGGAGACAGGGGGCTCTCTGGGGCCAACGTA.

This clone has ten or more counts. Read coverage stops 3 residues before the CDR3 terminus; the germline J gene supplies the remainder. This chain connects TRBV28 to TRBJ2-3; D is unclear. CDR3 length: 17 amino acids. V was clipped by 5 bases and J by 2 bases, with 20 bases between them. Germline values: CDR1 MDHEN, CDR2 SYDVKM. CDR3 residues: CASSTFFGLNHTDTQYF. The DNA read from the CDR3 is TGTGCCAGCAGTACCTTCTTTGGGCTGAACCACACAGATACG.

This clone was found many times. The read ends 3 residues early relative to the CDR3; the germline J gene fills the gap. The chain links TRBV20-1 to TRBJ2-3; D not certain. This CDR3 comprises 16 residues. Germline V gene sequence: CDR1 DFQATT, CDR2 SNEGSKA (reference sequence). The V end lost 3 bases, the J end lost 0 bases, and 16 bases lay between the germline ends. CDR3 region: CSASPRARTSTDTQYF. CDR3 DNA (partial): TGCAGTGCTAGCCCAAGGGCGCGTACTAGCACAGATACG.

This clone occurred many times. The read ends 3 residues before the CDR3 terminus; that terminus is restored from the germline J gene. The rearrangement uses TRBV14 and TRBJ1-6; weak D call: TRBD1 (5 bases). Germline V gene lookup returns CDR1 SGHDN and CDR2 FVKESK. V gave up 8 bases and J gave up 0 bases, with 11 bases separating them. The CDR3 has 15 amino acids. The part of the CDR3 DNA that was read is TGTGCCAGCCGGGGGGGGTTCTCCTATAATTCACCC. Protein: CASRGGFSYNSP. The CDR3 in full is CASRGGFSYNSPLHF.

This clone was recorded at least ten times. Read sequence stops 3 residues before the CDR3 end, and the germline J gene provides the missing end. The chain joins TRBV7-9 to TRBJ1-3, with a tentative D call TRBD1 (6 bases). The germline V gene has CDR1 SEHNR and CDR2 FQNEAQ (reference sequence). The CDR3 runs 14 residues. Trimming took 5 bases from V and 4 from J, leaving 12 bases between them. CDR3 amino acids: CASSQTGPGNTIYF. Incomplete CDR3 DNA: TGTGCCAGCAGCCAAACAGGGCCCGGAAACACC.

The sample holds many counts of this clone. Coverage ceases 3 residues before the CDR3 finishes, and the germline J gene fills in the end. The rearrangement uses TRBV6-2 or TRBV6-3 and TRBJ1-5; possible D gene TRBD1, 5 bases. This CDR3 has 14 amino acids. The V end was cut by 10 bases, the J end by 3 bases, with 16 bases between. Germline values: CDR1 MNHEY, CDR2 SVGEGT. The CDR3 protein is CATDAGQFNQPQHF. CDR3 DNA (partial): TGTGCCACCGACGCGGGGCAGTTCAATCAGCCC.

This clone has at least ten counts. The DNA ends 3 residues before the CDR3 does, and the rest of the CDR3 is filled in from the germline J gene. The V gene is TRBV20-1, the J gene TRBJ1-2; 8 bases are a match to TRBD1. V was clipped by 0 bases and J by 0 bases; unmatched bases: 9. Germline V gives CDR1 DFQATT, CDR2 SNEGSKA (reference sequence). The CDR3 has 17 amino acids. The CDR3 bases that were read are TGCAGTGCTAGAGAGTTGTTCACAGGGGGAGCTAACTATGGC. Protein sequence: CSARELFTGGANYG. The entire CDR3 sequence reads CSARELFTGGANYGYTF.

Ten or more counts support this clone. The CDR3 end lies 3 residues beyond the end of the read and is filled in from the germline J gene. This chain connects TRBV30 to TRBJ2-3, with TRBD2 matching 7 bases. This CDR3 is built from 14 residues. The germline V gene has CDR1 GTSNPN and CDR2 SVGIG (reference sequence). Trimming took 3 bases from V and 4 from J; bases not matched to a gene: 7. The covered CDR3 bases are TGTGCCTGGAGCCTCGGACTAGATGCAGATACG. Amino acids: CAWSLGLDADT. The full-length CDR3 reads as CAWSLGLDADTQYF.

There are many counts of this clone. Read sequence stops 3 residues before the CDR3 end, and the germline J gene provides the missing end. The V call is TRBV29-1, the J call TRBJ2-5; weak D call: TRBD2 (5 bases). The V gene lost 6 bases and the J gene lost 5 bases, with 10 bases spanning the gap. The CDR3 loop spans 11 amino acids. Looked up from germline, CDR1 is SQVTM and CDR2 is ANQGSEA. The CDR3 is CSVERAETQYF. CDR3 bases read: TGCAGCGTAGAGAGGGCGGAGACC.

This clone was seen many times. The CDR3 end falls 3 residues outside the read, so it is completed with the germline J gene. This sequence joins TRBV5-1 and TRBJ2-3, with D perhaps TRBD2 (5 bases). CDR3 length: 15 amino acids. CDR1 is SGHRS, CDR2 YFSETQ, per germline. V lost 2 bases, J lost 5 bases, and 15 bases lay in between. CDR3 protein: CASSFGAGLKDTQYF. CDR3 DNA (partial): TGCGCCAGCAGCTTCGGTGCGGGCCTAAAAGATACG.

This clone was recorded many times. Sequencing ends 3 residues short of the CDR3 end; the germline J gene provides the rest. J is TRBJ1-3 and V is TRBV5-4; D is possibly TRBD1 (6 bases). The germline V gene has CDR1 SGHNT and CDR2 YYREEE (reference sequence). Trimming stripped 5 bases from V and 4 bases from J, with 19 bases between. The CDR3 is 16 residues long. The CDR3 loop is CASSSGGGLGGNTIYF. The covered CDR3 bases are TGTGCCAGCAGTTCTGGCGGGGGGCTGGGGGGAAACACC. The whole variable domain, remainder taken from reference TRBV5-4 and TRBJ1-3, is ETGVTQSPTHLIKTRGQQVTLRCSSQSGHNTVSWYQQALGQGPQFIFQYYREEENGRGNFPPRFSGLQFPNYSSELNVNALELDDSALYLCASSSGGGLGGNTIYFGEGSWLTVV.

This clone has a count of ten or more. The read halts 3 residues ahead of the CDR3 end, with the missing end drawn from the germline J gene. The chain has TRBV5-1 and TRBJ1-6; unclear D gene. Trimming pared 0 bases from V and 4 bases from J, leaving 5 bases between. The CDR3 totals 14 residues. From germline, CDR1 is SGHRS and CDR2 YFSETQ. The DNA read from the CDR3 is TGCGCCAGCAGCTTGGATCAGTATAATTCACCC. This sequence encodes CASSLDQYNSP. The complete CDR3 sequence is CASSLDQYNSPLHF.

As to this clone: The read falls 3 residues short of the CDR3 end, and the missing part is taken from the germline J gene. V is TRBV2 and J is TRBJ2-3, with TRBD1 identical over 7 bases. CDR3 length: 14 amino acids. Looked up from germline, CDR1 is SNHLY and CDR2 is FYNNEI. Partial CDR3 DNA: TGTGCCAGCAGTGCCACAGGGGCAGTGGAGACG. This gives the protein CASSATGAVET. The full CDR3 sequence reads CASSATGAVETQYF.

At least ten counts were recorded for this clone. The read ends 3 residues shy of where the CDR3 ends; the end is completed using the germline J gene. The V and J genes are TRBV13 and TRBJ2-6; D is perhaps TRBD1 or TRBD2 (5 bases each). Germline CDR1 is PRHDT and CDR2 is FYEKMQ (reference sequence). The CDR3 runs 15 residues. V dropped 7 bases and J dropped 1 base, with 11 bases sitting between them. Here the CDR3 reads CASNPRGSGANVLTF. The DNA read from the CDR3 is TGTGCCAGCAACCCGAGGGGATCTGGGGCCAACGTC.

A note on this clone: Read sequence stops 3 residues before the CDR3 end, and the germline J gene provides the missing end. The rearrangement links TRBV7-9 to TRBJ2-7; D is undetermined. CDR1 and CDR2 from the germline V gene are SEHNR and FQNEAQ (reference sequence). The CDR3 spans 13 residues. V was cut by 4 bases and J by 6 bases, with 13 bases left in between. The sequenced CDR3 bases are TGTGCCAGCAGCTACCGTAATGGGCCCGAG. This gives the protein CASSYRNGPE. The whole CDR3 is CASSYRNGPEQYF. The full variable domain, with the rest looked up from reference TRBV7-9 and TRBJ2-7, is DTGVSQNPRHKITKRGQNVTFRCDPISEHNRLYWYRQTLGQGPEFLTYFQNEAQLEKSRLLSDRFSAERPKGSFSTLEIQRTEQGDSAMYLCASSYRNGPEQYFGPGTRLTVT.

This clone came up many times. The sequenced fragment ends 3 residues before the CDR3 boundary, so the rest is inferred from the germline J gene. V is TRBV5-1 and J is TRBJ1-1; 8 bases agree with TRBD1. The length of the CDR3 is 15 residues. Trimming at V came to 3 bases and at J to 4 bases, leaving 8 bases not matched to a gene. CDR1 and CDR2 (germline): SGHRS, YFSETQ. The sequenced CDR3 bases are TGCGCCAGCAGCTCCGGGACAGGTTACTTCACTGAA. Translation gives CASSSGTGYFTE. In full, the CDR3 reads CASSSGTGYFTEAFF.

There are many counts of this clone. The CDR3 end is not reached by the read, which stops 3 residues before it; the germline J gene fills it in. V is TRBV29-1 and J is TRBJ2-3, with 8 bases lining up with TRBD2. Per the germline V gene, CDR1 is SQVTM and CDR2 is ANQGSEA. This CDR3 spans 17 amino acids. V trimming: 1 base; J trimming: 0 bases; junction bases outside the gene matches: 9. The sequenced CDR3 bases are TGCAGCGTTGAAGTTGATAGCGGGGATCCTAGCACAGATACG. This encodes CSVEVDSGDPSTDT. The CDR3 as a whole reads CSVEVDSGDPSTDTQYF.